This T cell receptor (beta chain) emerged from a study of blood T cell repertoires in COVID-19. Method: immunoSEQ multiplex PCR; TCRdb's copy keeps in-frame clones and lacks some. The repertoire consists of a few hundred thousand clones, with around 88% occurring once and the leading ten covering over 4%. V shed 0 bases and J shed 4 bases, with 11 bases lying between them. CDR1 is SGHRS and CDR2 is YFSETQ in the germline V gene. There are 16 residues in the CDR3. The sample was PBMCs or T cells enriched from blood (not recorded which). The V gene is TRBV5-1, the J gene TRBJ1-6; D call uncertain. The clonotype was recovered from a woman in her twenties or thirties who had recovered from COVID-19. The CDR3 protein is CASSLVLQEYNSPLHF. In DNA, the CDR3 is TGCGCCAGCAGCTTGGTTCTTCAGGAATATAATTCACCCCTCCACTTT.